The T cell receptor beta chain under discussion was sequenced for a study of blood T cell repertoires in COVID-19. This table comes from immunoSEQ multiplex PCR, and its TCRdb copy is limited to in-frame clones, with some not included. Counted here are 97,000 or so clones, 84% occurring once; the ten biggest clones make up 9.5% to 10%. The source of this sequence is a man aged 40-49 years with active or convalescent COVID-19. Specimen: peripheral blood.

The CDR3 protein is CASSARLAGAYEQYF. In DNA form, the CDR3 reads TGTGCCAGCAGCGCCCGACTAGCGGGGGCCTACGAGCAGTACTTC. The chain couples TRBV5-4 to TRBJ2-7; TRBD2 matches at 12 bases. In germline, CDR1 is SGHNT, CDR2 YYREEE (reference sequence). The CDR3 contains 15 residues. V lost 4 bases to trimming and J lost 2 bases; unmatched junction nucleotides: 4.